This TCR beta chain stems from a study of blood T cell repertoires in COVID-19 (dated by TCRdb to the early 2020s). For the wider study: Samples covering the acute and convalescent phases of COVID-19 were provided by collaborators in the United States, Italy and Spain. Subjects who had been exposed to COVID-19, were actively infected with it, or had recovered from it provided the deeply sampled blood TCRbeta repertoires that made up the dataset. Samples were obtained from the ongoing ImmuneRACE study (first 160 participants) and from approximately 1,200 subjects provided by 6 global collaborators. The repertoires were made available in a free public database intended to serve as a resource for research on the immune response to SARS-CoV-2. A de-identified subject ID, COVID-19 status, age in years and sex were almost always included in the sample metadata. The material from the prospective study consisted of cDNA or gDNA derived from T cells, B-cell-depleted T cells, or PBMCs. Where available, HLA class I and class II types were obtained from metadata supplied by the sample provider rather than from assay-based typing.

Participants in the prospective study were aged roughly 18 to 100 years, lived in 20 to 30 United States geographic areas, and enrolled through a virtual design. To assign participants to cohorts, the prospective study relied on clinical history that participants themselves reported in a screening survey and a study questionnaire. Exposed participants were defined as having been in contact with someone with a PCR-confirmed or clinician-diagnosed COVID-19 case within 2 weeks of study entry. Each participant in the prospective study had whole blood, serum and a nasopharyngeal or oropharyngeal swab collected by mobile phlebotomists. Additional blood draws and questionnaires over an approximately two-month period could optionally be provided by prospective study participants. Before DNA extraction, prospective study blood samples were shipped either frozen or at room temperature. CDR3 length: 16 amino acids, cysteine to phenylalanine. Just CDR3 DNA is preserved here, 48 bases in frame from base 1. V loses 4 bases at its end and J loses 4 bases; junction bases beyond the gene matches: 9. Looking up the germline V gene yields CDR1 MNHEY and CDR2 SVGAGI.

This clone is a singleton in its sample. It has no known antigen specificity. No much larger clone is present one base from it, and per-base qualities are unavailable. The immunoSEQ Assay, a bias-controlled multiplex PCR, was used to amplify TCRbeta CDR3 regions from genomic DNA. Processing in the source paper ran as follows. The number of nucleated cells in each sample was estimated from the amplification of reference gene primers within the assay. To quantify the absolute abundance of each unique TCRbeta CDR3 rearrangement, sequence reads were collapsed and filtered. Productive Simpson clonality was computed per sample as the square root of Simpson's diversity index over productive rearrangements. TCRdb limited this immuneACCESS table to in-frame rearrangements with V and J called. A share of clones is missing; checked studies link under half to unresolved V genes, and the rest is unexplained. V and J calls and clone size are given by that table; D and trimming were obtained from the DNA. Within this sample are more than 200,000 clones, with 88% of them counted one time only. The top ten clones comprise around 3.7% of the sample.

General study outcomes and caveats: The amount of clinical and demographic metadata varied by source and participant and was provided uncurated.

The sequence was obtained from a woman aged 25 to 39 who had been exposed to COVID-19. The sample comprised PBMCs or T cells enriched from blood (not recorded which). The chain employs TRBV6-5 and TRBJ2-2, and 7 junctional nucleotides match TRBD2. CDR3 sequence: CASSSKAGSITGELFF. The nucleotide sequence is TGTGCCAGCAGTTCAAAAGCGGGGTCAATCACCGGGGAGCTGTTTTTT.